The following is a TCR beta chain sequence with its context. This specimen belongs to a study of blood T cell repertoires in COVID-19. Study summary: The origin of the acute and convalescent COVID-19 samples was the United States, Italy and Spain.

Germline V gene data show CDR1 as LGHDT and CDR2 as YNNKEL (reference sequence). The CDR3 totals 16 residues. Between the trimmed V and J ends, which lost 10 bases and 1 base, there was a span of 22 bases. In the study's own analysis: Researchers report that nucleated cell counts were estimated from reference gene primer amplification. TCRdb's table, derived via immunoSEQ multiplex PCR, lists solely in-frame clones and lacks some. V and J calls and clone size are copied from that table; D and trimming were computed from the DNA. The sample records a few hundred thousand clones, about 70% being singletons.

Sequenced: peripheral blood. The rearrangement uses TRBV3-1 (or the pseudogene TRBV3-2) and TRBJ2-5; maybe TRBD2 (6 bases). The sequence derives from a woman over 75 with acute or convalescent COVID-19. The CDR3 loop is CAIFEPGLDTQETQYF. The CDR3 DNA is TGTGCCATTTTCGAACCGGGACTCGACACCCAAGAGACCCAGTACTTC.